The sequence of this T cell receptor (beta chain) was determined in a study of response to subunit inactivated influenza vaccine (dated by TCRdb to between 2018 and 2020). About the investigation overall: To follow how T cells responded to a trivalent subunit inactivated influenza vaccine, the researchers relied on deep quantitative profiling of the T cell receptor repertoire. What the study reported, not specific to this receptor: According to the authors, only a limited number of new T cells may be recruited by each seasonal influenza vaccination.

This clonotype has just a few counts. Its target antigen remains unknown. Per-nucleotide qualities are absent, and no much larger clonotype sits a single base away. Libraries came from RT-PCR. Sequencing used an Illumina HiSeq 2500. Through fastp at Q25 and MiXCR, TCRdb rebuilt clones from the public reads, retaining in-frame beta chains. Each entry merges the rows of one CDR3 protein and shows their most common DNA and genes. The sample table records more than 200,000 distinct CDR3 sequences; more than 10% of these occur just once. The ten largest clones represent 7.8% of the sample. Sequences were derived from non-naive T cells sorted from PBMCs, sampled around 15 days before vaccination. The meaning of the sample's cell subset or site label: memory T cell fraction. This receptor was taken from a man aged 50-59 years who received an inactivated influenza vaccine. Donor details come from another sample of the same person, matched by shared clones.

The encoded CDR3 is CASSISQGRRELFF. The nucleotides are TGTGCCAGCAGCATAAGTCAGGGGAGGAGGGAGCTGTTTTTT. Rearrangement joined TRBV7-6 to TRBJ2-2; the D call could be TRBD1 or TRBD2, with each sharing 6 bases. Including the terminal cysteine and phenylalanine, the CDR3 comprises 14 residues. Only the CDR3 DNA stays, 42 bases, in frame from base 1. The germline V gene sets CDR1 to SGHVS and CDR2 to FNYEAQ. The trim is 5 bases for V and 9 bases for J, with a gap of 16 bases between the germline ends.